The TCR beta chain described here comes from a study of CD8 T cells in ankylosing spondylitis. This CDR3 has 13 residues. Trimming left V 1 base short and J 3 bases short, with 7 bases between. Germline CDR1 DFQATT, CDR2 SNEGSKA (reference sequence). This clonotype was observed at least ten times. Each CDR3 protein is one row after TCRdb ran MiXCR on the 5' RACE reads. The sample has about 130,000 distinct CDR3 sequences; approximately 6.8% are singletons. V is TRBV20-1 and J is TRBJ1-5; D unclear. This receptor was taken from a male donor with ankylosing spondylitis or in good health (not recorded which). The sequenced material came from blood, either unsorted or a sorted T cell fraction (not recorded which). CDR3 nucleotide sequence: TGCAGTGCTAGAGCCGACACCAATCAGCCCCAGCATTTT. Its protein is CSARADTNQPQHF.